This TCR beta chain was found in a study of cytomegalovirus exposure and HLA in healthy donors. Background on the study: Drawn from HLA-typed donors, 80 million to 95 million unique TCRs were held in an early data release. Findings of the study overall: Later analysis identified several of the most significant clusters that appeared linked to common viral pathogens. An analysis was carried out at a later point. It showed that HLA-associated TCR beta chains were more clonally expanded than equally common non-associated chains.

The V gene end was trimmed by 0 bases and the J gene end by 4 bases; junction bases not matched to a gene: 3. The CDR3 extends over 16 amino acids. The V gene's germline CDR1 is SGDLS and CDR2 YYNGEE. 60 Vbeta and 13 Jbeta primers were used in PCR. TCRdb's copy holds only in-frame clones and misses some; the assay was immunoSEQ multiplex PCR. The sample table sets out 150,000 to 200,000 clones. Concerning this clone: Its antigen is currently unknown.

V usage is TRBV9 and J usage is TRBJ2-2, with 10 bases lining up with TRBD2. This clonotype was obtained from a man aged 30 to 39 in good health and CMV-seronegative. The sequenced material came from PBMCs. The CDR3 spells CASSVALAGATGELFF. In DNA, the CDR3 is TGTGCCAGCAGCGTAGCCCTAGCGGGAGCCACCGGGGAGCTGTTTTTT.